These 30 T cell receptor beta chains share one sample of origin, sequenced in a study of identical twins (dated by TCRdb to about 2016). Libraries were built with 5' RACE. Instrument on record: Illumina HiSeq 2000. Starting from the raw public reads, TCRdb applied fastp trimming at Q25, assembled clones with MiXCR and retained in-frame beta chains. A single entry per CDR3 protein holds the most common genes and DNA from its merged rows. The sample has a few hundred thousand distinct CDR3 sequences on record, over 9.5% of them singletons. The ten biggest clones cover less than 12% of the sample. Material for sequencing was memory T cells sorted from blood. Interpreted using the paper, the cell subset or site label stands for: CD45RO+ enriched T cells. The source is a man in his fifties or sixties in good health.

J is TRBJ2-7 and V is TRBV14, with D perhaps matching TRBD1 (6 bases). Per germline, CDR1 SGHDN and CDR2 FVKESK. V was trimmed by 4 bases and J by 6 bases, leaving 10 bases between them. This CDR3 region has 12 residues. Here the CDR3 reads CASSRQVGEQYF. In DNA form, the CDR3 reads TGTGCCAGCAGCCGACAGGTGGGCGAGCAGTACTTC.

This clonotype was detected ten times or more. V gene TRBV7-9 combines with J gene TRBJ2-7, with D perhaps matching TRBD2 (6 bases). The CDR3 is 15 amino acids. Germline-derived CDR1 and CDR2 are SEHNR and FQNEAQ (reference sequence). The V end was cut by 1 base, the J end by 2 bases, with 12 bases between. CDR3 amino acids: CASSLVGTGAYEQYF. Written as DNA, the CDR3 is TGTGCCAGCAGCTTAGTAGGGACGGGGGCCTACGAGCAGTACTTC.

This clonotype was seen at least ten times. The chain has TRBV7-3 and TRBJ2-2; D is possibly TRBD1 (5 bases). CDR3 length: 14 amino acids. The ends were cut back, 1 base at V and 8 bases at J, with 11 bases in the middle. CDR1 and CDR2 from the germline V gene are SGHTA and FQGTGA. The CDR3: CASSLIGPGGELFF. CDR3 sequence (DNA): TGTGCCAGCAGCTTAATTGGGCCAGGGGGGGAGCTGTTTTTT.

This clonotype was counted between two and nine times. CDR3 protein: CASKLNSATGELFF. For the CDR3, the DNA is TGCGCCAGCAAACTCAATAGCGCCACCGGGGAGCTGTTTTTT. V is TRBV5-1 and J is TRBJ2-2, with D perhaps matching TRBD2 (5 bases). The V gene's germline CDR1 is SGHRS and CDR2 YFSETQ. The V gene lost 6 bases and the J gene lost 4 bases, with 13 bases spanning the gap. The length of the CDR3 is 14 residues.

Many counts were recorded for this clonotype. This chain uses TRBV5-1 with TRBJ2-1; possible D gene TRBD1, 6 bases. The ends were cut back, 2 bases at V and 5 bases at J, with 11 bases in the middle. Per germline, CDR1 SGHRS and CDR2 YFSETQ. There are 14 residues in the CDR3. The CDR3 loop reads CASSFRTVNNEQFF. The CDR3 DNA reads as TGCGCCAGCAGCTTTAGGACAGTGAACAATGAGCAGTTCTTC.

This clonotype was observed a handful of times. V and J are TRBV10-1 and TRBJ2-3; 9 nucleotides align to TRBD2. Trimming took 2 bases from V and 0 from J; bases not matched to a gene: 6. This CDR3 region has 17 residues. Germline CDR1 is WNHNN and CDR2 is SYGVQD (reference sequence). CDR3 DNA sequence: TGCGCCAGCAGTGAGACTAGGCTAGCGGGGAGCACAGATACGCAGTATTTT. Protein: CASSETRLAGSTDTQYF.

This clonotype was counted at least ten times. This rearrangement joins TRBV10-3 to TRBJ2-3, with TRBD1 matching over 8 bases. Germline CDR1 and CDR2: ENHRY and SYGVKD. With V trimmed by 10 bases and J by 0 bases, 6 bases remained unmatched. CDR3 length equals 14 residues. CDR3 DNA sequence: TGTGCCAGCCGACAGGGGTCTAGCACAGATACGCAGTATTTT. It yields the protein CASRQGSSTDTQYF.

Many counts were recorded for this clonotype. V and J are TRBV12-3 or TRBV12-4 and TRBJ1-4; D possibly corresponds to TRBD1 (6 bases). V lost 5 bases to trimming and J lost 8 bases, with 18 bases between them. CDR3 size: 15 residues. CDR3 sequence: CASSPGQSKGEKLFF. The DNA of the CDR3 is TGTGCCAGCAGTCCAGGACAGTCCAAGGGAGAAAAACTGTTTTTT.

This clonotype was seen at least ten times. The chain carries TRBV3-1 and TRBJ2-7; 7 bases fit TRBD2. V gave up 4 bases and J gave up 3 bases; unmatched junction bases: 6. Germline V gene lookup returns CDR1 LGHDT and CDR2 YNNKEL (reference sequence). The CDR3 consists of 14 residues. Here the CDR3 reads CASSPGLVGYEQYF. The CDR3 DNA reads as TGTGCCAGCAGCCCAGGACTAGTTGGCTACGAGCAGTACTTC.

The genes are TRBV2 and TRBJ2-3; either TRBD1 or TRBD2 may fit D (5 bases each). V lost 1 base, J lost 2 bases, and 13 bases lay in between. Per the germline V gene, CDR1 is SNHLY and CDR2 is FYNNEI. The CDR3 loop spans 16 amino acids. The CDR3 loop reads CASSEDFWGSTDTQYF. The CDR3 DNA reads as TGTGCCAGCAGTGAAGATTTCTGGGGGTCCACAGATACGCAGTATTTT.

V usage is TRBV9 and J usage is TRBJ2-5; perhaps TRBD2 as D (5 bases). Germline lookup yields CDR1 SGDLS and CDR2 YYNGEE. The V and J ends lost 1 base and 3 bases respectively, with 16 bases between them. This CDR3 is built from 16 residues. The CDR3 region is CASSVSAALSKETQYF. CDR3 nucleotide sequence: TGTGCCAGCAGCGTATCAGCGGCCCTAAGCAAAGAGACCCAGTACTTC.

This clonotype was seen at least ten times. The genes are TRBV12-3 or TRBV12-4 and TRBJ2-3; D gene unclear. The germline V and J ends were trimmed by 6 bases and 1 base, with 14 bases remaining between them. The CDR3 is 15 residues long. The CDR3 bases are TGTGCCAGCAGCTATCGGGCCGCGGGCACAGATACGCAGTATTTT. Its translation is CASSYRAAGTDTQYF.

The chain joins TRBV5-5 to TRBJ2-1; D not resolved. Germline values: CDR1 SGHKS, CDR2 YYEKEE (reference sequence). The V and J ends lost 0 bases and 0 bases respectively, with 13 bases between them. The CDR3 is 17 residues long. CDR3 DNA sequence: TGTGCCAGCAGCTTGGCCGTGTACACGAGCTCCTACAATGAGCAGTTCTTC. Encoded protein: CASSLAVYTSSYNEQFF.

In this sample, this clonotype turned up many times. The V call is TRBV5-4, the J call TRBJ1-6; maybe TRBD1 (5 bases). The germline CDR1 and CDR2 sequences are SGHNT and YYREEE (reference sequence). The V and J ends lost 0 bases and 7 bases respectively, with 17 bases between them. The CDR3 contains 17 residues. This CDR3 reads CASSLGAGTVRNSPLHF. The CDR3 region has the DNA TGTGCCAGCAGCTTGGGGGCGGGGACGGTTCGGAATTCACCCCTCCACTTT.

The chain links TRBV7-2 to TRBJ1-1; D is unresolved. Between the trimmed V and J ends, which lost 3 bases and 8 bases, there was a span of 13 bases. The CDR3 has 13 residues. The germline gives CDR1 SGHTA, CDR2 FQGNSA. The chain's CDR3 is CASSLTRPGEAFF. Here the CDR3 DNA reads TGTGCCAGCAGCTTGACAAGGCCGGGGGAAGCTTTCTTT. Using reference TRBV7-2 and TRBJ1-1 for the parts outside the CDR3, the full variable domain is GAGVSQSPSNKVTEKGKDVELRCDPISGHTALYWYRQSLGQGLEFLIYFQGNSAPDKSGLPSDRFSAERTGGSVSTLTIQRTQQEDSAVYLCASSLTRPGEAFFGQGTRLTVV.

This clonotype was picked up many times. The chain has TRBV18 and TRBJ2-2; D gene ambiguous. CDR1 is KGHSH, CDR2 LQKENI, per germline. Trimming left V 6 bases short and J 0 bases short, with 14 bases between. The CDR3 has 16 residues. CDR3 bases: TGTGCCAGCTCGCTCCAAGGACGGGCGAACACCGGGGAGCTGTTTTTT. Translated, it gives CASSLQGRANTGELFF.

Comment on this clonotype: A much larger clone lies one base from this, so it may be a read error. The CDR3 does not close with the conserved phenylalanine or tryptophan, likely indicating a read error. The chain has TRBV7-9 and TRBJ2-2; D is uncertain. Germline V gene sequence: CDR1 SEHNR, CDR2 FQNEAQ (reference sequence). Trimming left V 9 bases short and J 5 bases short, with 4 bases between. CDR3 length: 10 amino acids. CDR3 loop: CARGTGELFL. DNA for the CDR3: TGTGCCAGAGGGACCGGGGAGCTGTTTCTT.

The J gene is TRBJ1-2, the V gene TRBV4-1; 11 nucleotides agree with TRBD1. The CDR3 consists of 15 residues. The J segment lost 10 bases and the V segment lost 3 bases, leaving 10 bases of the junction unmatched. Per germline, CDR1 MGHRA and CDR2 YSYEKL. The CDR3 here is CASSQTDRGRGAYTF. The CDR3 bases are TGCGCCAGCAGCCAGACGGACAGGGGGCGCGGGGCCTACACCTTC.

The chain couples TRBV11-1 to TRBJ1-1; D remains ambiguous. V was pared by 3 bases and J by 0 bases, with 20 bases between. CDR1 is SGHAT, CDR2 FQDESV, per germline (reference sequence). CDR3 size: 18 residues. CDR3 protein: CASSLREVWGTMNTEAFF. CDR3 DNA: TGTGCCAGCAGCTTGAGGGAAGTTTGGGGAACAATGAACACTGAAGCTTTCTTT.

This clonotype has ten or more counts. The CDR3 reads CASSPNPDRISNQPQHF. CDR3 DNA sequence: TGTGCCAGCAGCCCAAATCCCGACAGGATAAGCAATCAGCCCCAGCATTTT. The chain combines TRBV6-1 with TRBJ1-5; D perhaps matches TRBD1 (6 bases). Germline CDR1 and CDR2: MNHNS and SASEGT. V lost 6 bases and J lost 1, with 19 bases in between. CDR3 size: 17 residues.

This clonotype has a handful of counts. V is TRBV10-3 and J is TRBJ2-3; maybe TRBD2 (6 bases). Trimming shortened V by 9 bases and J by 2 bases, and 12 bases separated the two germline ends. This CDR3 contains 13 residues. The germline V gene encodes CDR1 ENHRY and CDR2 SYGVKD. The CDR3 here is CAISSVYTDTQYF. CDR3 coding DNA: TGTGCCATTTCTAGCGTATACACAGATACGCAGTATTTT.

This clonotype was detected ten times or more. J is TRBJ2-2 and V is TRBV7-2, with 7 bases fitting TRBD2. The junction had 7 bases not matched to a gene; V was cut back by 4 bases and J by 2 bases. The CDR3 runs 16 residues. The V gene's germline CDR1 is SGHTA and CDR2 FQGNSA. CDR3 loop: CASSWEGSTNTGELFF. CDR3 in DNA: TGTGCCAGCAGCTGGGAGGGCAGTACCAACACCGGGGAGCTGTTTTTT.

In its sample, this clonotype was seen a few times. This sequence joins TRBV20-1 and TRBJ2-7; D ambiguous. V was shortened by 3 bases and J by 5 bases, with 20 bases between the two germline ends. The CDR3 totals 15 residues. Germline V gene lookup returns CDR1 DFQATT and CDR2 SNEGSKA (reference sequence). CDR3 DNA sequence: TGCAGTGCTAGGGGCCGCGGATCGAGCATCCACGAGCAGTACTTC. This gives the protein CSARGRGSSIHEQYF.

In DNA, the CDR3 is TGCAGTGCTAGGGCCAGGGGATCCTACGAGCAGTACTTC. Its protein is CSARARGSYEQYF. V usage is TRBV20-1 and J usage is TRBJ2-7; possibly TRBD1 for D (6 bases). The CDR3 totals 13 residues. Germline V gene data show CDR1 as DFQATT and CDR2 as SNEGSKA (reference sequence). With 3 bases removed from V and 1 base from J, the gap between germline ends came to 10 bases.

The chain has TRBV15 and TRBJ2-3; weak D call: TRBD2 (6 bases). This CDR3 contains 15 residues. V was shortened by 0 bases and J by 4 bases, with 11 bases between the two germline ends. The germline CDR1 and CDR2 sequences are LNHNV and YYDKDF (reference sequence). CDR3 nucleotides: TGTGCCACCAGCAGAGACCTTAGCGGCTCAGATACGCAGTATTTT. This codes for CATSRDLSGSDTQYF.

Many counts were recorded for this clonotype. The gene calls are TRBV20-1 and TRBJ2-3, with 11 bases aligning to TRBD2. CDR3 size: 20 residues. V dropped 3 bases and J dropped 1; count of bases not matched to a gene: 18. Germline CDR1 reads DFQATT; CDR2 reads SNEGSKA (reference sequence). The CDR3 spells CSARLPLAGASRWGTDTQYF. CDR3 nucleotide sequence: TGCAGTGCTAGGCTACCACTAGCGGGGGCCTCTCGGTGGGGCACAGATACGCAGTATTTT.

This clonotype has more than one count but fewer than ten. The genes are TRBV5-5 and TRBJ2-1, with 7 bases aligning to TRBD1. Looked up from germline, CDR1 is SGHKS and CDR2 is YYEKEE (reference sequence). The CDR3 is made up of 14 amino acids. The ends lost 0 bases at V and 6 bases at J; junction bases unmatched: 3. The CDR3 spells CASSLAQGPNEQFF. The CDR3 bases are TGTGCCAGCAGCTTGGCACAGGGGCCCAATGAGCAGTTCTTC.

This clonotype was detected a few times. The CDR3 DNA is TGCGCCAGCAGCTTGGGGGCAGGGGGCAGATCACCCCTCCACTTT. Amino acids: CASSLGAGGRSPLHF. The genes are TRBV5-1 and TRBJ1-6; 8 positions match TRBD1. V lost 0 bases and J lost 10; bases outside the gene matches: 6. Germline V gives CDR1 SGHRS, CDR2 YFSETQ. The CDR3 consists of 15 residues.

The CDR3 coding sequence is TGTGCCAGCAGTTCGCCTAGCAAAGACACAGATACGCAGTATTTT. Translation gives CASSSPSKDTDTQYF. The chain is built from TRBV12-3 or TRBV12-4 and TRBJ2-3; D possibly corresponds to TRBD2 (5 bases). The CDR3 extends over 15 amino acids. Trimming took 4 bases from V and 2 from J, leaving 13 bases between them.

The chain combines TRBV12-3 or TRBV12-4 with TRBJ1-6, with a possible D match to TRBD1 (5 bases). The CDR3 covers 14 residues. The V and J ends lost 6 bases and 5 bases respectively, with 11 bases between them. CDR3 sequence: CASSLGGDNSPLHF. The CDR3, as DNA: TGTGCCAGCAGCCTAGGAGGGGATAATTCACCCCTCCACTTT.